What follows are 2 T cell receptor beta chains derived from one specimen sequenced in a study of blood T cell repertoires in COVID-19. Profiling relied on immunoSEQ multiplex PCR, and the TCRdb table lists in-frame clones only, not all of them. The sample includes approximately 200,000 clones, roughly 81% of them seen just once. The source material was peripheral blood. These TCRs come from a man aged 50-59 years who had recovered from COVID-19.

The chain employs TRBV5-6 and TRBJ2-7, with 8 bases aligning to TRBD2. The germline V gene has CDR1 SGHDT and CDR2 YYEEEE. V was clipped by 0 bases and J by 0 bases; unmatched bases: 8. The CDR3 runs to 17 residues. Here the CDR3 reads CASSLDRLAGRSYEQYF. The CDR3, as DNA: TGTGCCAGCAGCTTGGACCGGCTAGCGGGCCGCTCCTACGAGCAGTACTTC.

This clone was seen a handful of times. The genes are TRBV4-2 and TRBJ2-2, with TRBD2 matching 7 bases. V lost 4 bases and J lost 6; bases outside the gene matches: 11. CDR1 and CDR2 from the germline V gene are LGHNA and YNFKEQ. This CDR3 comprises 16 residues. CDR3 residues: CASSLSLAEASGELFF. Written as DNA, the CDR3 is TGTGCCAGCAGCCTATCCCTAGCGGAGGCATCCGGGGAGCTGTTTTTT.